The present entry profiles one TCR beta chain with its context. What it binds is unknown. Sequencing used immunoSEQ multiplex PCR; TCRdb keeps in-frame clones, though not all of them. The sample holds around 160,000 clones, 85% to 95% seen once. These data belong to a study of T cell responses to AZD1222 COVID-19 vaccine. General observations from the study: Nearly half of spike-specific TCRs reportedly target variant regions that are unmutated in the B.1.351 and B.1.1.7 variants. Spike-specific TCR breadth and depth both grew after two AZD1222 doses.

This specimen was peripheral blood, taken on day 0 of AZD1222 vaccination. This TCR was sampled from an adult in good health.

Here the CDR3 reads CASSLEASRGNTIYF. The DNA of the CDR3 is TGTGCCAGCAGCTTAGAAGCCAGTAGAGGAAACACCATATATTTT. The J gene is TRBJ1-3, the V gene TRBV7-6, with unresolved D. Per the germline V gene, CDR1 is SGHVS and CDR2 is FNYEAQ. The CDR3 sequence is 15 residues long. Trimming pared 1 base from V and 4 bases from J, leaving 11 bases between.